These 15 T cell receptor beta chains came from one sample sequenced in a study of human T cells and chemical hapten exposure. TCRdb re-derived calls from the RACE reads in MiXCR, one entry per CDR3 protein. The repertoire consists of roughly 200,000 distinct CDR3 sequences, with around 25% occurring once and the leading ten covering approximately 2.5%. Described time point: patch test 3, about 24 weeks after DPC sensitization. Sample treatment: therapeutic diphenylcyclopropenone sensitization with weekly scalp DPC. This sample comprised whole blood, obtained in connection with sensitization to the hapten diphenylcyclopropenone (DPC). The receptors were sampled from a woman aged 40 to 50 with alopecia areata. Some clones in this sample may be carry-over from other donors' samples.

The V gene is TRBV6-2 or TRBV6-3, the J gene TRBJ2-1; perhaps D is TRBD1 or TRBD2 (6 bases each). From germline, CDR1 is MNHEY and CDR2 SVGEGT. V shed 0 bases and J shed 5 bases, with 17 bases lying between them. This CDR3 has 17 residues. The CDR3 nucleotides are TGTGCCAGCAGTTACTCGGATGGGGGGCGGGGAGACAATGAGCAGTTCTTC. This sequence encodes CASSYSDGGRGDNEQFF.

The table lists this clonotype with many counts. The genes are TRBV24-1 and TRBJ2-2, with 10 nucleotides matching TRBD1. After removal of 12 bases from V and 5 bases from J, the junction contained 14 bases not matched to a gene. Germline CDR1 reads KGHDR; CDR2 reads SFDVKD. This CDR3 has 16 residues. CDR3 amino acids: CASSGTGVRRTGELFF. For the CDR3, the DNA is TGTGCCTCGTCCGGGACAGGGGTTAGAAGAACCGGGGAGCTGTTTTTT.

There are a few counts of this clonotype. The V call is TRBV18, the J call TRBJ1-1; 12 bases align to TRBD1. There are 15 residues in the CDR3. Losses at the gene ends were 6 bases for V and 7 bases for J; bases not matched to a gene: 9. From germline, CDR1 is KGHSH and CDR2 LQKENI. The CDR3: CASSWDRGRADEAFF. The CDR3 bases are TGTGCCAGCTCTTGGGACAGGGGGCGAGCGGATGAAGCTTTCTTT.

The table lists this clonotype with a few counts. The CDR3 sequence: CASSRRLAGVQNEQFF. The CDR3 DNA follows: TGTGCCAGCAGTCGCAGACTAGCGGGAGTTCAAAATGAGCAGTTCTTC. This chain uses TRBV6-2 or TRBV6-3 with TRBJ2-1, with 12 nucleotides matching TRBD2. V was pared by 5 bases and J by 7 bases, with 9 bases of the junction left unmatched. Germline-derived CDR1 and CDR2 are MNHEY and SVGEGT. This CDR3 has 16 residues.

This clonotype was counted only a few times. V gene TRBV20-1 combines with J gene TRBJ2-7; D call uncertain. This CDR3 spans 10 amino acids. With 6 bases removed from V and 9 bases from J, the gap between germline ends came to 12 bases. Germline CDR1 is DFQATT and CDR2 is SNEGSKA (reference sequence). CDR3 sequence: CSATAGWQYF. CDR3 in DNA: TGCAGTGCCACGGCCGGGTGGCAGTACTTC.

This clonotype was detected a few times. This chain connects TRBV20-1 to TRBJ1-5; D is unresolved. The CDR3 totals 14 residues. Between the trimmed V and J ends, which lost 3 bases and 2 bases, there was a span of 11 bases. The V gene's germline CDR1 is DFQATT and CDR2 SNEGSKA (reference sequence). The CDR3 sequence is CSASKQHGNQPQHF. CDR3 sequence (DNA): TGCAGTGCTAGCAAACAACACGGCAATCAGCCCCAGCATTTT.

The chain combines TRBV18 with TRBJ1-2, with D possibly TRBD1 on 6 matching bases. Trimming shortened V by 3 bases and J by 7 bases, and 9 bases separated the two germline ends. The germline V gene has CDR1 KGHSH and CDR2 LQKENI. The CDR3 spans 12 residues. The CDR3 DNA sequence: TGTGCCAGCTCACCGGGACATATTGGCTACACCTTC. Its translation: CASSPGHIGYTF.

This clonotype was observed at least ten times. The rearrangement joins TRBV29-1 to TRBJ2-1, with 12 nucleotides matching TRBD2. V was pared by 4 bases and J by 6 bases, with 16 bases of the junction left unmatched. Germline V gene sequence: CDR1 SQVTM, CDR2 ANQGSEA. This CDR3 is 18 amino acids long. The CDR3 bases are TGCAGCGTTGTGATCCGAGGAGGGACTAGCGGGCGGATCAATGAGCAGTTCTTC. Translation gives CSVVIRGGTSGRINEQFF.

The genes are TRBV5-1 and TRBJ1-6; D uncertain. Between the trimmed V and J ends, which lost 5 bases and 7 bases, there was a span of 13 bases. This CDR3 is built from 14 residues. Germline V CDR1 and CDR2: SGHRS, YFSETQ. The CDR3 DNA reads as TGCGCCAGCAGAACAAGTGAAATGAATTCACCCCTCCACTTT. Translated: CASRTSEMNSPLHF.

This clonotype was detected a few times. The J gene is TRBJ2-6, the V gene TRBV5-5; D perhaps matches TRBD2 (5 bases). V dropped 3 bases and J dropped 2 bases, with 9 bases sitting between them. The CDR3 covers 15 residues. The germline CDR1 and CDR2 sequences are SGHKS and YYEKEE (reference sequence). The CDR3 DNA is TGTGCCAGCAGCTCTGAGGGTGCTGGGGCCAACGTCCTGACTTTC. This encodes CASSSEGAGANVLTF. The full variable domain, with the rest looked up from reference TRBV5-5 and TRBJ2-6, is DAGVTQSPTHLIKTRGQQVTLRCSPISGHKSVSWYQQVLGQGPQFIFQYYEKEERGRGNFPDRFSARQFPNYSSELNVNALLLGDSALYLCASSSEGAGANVLTFGAGSRLTVL.

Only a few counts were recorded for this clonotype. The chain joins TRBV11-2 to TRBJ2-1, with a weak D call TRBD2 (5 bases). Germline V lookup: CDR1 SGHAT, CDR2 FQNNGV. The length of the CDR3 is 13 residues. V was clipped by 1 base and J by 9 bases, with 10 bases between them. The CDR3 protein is CASSLVTGGEQFF. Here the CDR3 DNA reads TGTGCCAGCAGCTTAGTAACTGGAGGTGAGCAGTTCTTC.

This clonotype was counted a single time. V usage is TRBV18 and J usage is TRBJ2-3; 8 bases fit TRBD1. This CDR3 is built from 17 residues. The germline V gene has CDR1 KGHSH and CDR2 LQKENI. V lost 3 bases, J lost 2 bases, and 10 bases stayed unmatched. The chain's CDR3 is CASSPPTSTGATDTQYF. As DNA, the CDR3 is TGTGCCAGCTCACCGCCGACCTCGACAGGGGCCACAGATACGCAGTATTTT.

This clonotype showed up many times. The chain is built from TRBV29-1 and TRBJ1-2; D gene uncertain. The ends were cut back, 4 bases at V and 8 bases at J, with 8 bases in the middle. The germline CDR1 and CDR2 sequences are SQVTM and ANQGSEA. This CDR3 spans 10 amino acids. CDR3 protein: CSVATNGYTF. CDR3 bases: TGCAGCGTTGCTACGAACGGCTACACCTTC.

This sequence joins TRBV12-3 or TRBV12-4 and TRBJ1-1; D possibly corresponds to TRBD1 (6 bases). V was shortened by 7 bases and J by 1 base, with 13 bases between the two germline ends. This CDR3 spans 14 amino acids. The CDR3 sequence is CASNSDSRNTEAFF. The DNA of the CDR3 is TGTGCCAGCAATTCGGACAGCCGGAACACTGAAGCTTTCTTT.

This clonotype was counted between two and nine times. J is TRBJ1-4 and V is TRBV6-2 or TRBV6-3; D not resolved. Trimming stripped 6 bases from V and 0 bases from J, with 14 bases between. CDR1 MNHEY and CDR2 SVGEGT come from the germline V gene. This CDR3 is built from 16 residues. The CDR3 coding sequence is TGTGCCAGCAGCCCAGCGTACGGAGCAACTAATGAAAAACTGTTTTTT. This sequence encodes CASSPAYGATNEKLFF.